Each of the 27 T cell receptor beta chains below was sequenced from the same sample in a study of T cells in Graves' hyperthyroidism and ophthalmopathy. Researchers took RNA transcripts and amplified the TCR beta CDR3 regions from them. An initial round of RT-PCR targeting the TCR CDR3 relied on the HTBI primer set. TCRdb re-analysed the multiplex PCR reads in MiXCR, keeping a single row per CDR3 protein. The sample holds approximately 370,000 distinct CDR3 sequences; about 15% are singletons and the top ten take approximately 35%. The specimen was blood. The receptors derive from a woman aged 30 to 39 with Graves' hyperthyroidism that later progressed to Graves' ophthalmopathy.

This clonotype was recorded at least ten times. This chain connects TRBV20-1 to TRBJ1-1, with 10 nucleotides matching TRBD1. Germline V gives CDR1 DFQATT, CDR2 SNEGSKA (reference sequence). V lost 8 bases, J lost 4 bases, and 4 bases stayed unmatched. The CDR3 runs 12 residues. DNA of the CDR3: TGCAGTCCAAGGACAGGGGGCACTGAAGCTTTCTTT. As protein: CSPRTGGTEAFF.

In this sample, this clonotype turned up many times. The gene calls are TRBV9 and TRBJ2-3; TRBD2 might be the D (6 bases). There are 14 residues in the CDR3. Germline loops: CDR1 SGDLS, CDR2 YYNGEE. The ends were cut back, 3 bases at V and 5 bases at J, with 13 bases in the middle. The CDR3: CASSAAPGEDTQYF. In nucleotides, the CDR3 is TGTGCCAGCAGCGCCGCCCCGGGGGAAGATACGCAGTATTTT.

In this sample, this clonotype turned up many times. The V gene is TRBV20-1, the J gene TRBJ2-3; TRBD2 matches at 14 bases. The V and J ends lost 0 bases and 1 base, in that order; junction bases with no gene match: 6. This CDR3 spans 18 amino acids. Germline CDR1 is DFQATT and CDR2 is SNEGSKA (reference sequence). The DNA of the CDR3 is TGCAGTGCTAGAGATGGAGGACTAGCGGGGGGCGGCACAGATACGCAGTATTTT. Translated, it gives CSARDGGLAGGGTDTQYF.

This clonotype was recorded many times. The chain is built from TRBV3-1 and TRBJ1-1; D gene uncertain. The CDR3 runs to 12 residues. V was clipped by 4 bases and J by 7 bases, with 10 bases between them. Germline CDR1 LGHDT, CDR2 YNNKEL (reference sequence). This CDR3 is CASSLNRDEAFF. CDR3 coding DNA: TGTGCCAGCAGCCTCAACCGGGATGAAGCTTTCTTT.

There are many counts of this clonotype. The chain has TRBV15 and TRBJ1-4; D call uncertain. V lost 1 base, J lost 0 bases, and 9 bases lay in between. CDR1 and CDR2 from the germline V gene are LNHNV and YYDKDF (reference sequence). This CDR3 contains 16 residues. CDR3 amino acids: CATSRVRGATNEKLFF. CDR3 DNA: TGTGCCACCAGCAGAGTCCGGGGTGCAACTAATGAAAAACTGTTTTTT.

The chain uses TRBV20-1 and TRBJ2-2; unclear D gene. CDR3 length: 8 residues. The V gene lost 6 bases and the J gene lost 7 bases, with 0 bases spanning the gap. Looked up from germline, CDR1 is DFQATT and CDR2 is SNEGSKA (reference sequence). CDR3 loop: CSAGELFF. DNA of the CDR3: TGCAGTGCCGGGGAGCTGTTTTTT.

This clonotype was observed at least ten times. V is TRBV9 and J is TRBJ2-6, with 12 positions matching TRBD1. There are 19 residues in the CDR3. J lost 2 bases, V lost 3 bases, and 9 bases had no gene match. Germline CDR1 is SGDLS and CDR2 is YYNGEE. In nucleotides, the CDR3 is TGTGCCAGCAGCGCAGCCCGGGACAGGGGGCGCCCTGGGGCCAACGTCCTGACTTTC. Translation gives CASSAARDRGRPGANVLTF.

This clonotype was seen repeatedly, ten times or more. This could be a read error, since a much larger clone is one nucleotide away. The genes are TRBV2 and TRBJ2-7; a weak D match, TRBD1 (5 bases). Per germline, CDR1 SNHLY and CDR2 FYNNEI. This CDR3 spans 13 amino acids. The CDR3 spells CTSSDRVSYEQYF. CDR3 nucleotides: TGTACCAGCAGTGACAGAGTCTCCTACGAGCAGTACTTC.

This clonotype was seen ten or more times. This chain links TRBV27 with TRBJ2-1; 7 nucleotides match TRBD1. Per germline, CDR1 MNHEY and CDR2 SMNVEV (reference sequence). V gave up 0 bases and J gave up 6 bases; unmatched junction bases: 2. The CDR3 is 14 amino acids. The CDR3 region has the DNA TGTGCCAGCAGTTTATCAGCAGGGGGCAATGAGCAGTTCTTC. Residues: CASSLSAGGNEQFF.

The chain combines TRBV19 with TRBJ1-6; D is undetermined. Germline V gene data show CDR1 as LNHDA and CDR2 as SQIVND (reference sequence). V was cut by 3 bases and J by 6 bases, with 6 bases left in between. The length of the CDR3 is 13 residues. The CDR3 nucleotides read TGTGCCAGTAGTATGGCAGTTAATTCACCCCTCCACTTT. Its translation is CASSMAVNSPLHF.

This sequence joins TRBV6-1 and TRBJ1-1; D call uncertain. The CDR3 covers 13 residues. V lost 10 bases and J 3 bases, leaving 15 bases between the germline ends. The V gene's germline CDR1 is MNHNS and CDR2 SASEGT. CDR3 residues: CATTAPQDTEAFF. The CDR3 DNA reads TGTGCCACGACCGCCCCGCAGGACACTGAAGCTTTCTTT.

This clonotype was recorded a few times. This chain links TRBV29-1 with TRBJ2-7; D might be TRBD1 (6 bases). From germline, CDR1 is SQVTM and CDR2 ANQGSEA. With 5 bases removed from V and 4 bases from J, the gap between germline ends came to 12 bases. This CDR3 spans 12 amino acids. The chain's CDR3 is CSVSQGWYEQYF. The CDR3 DNA reads TGCAGCGTTAGCCAGGGGTGGTACGAGCAGTACTTC.

The rearrangement joins TRBV28 to TRBJ2-6; D remains unclear. The CDR3 is 18 amino acids. Trimming removed 3 bases at V and 1 base at J, with 16 bases between. Germline CDR1 and CDR2: MDHEN and SYDVKM. For the CDR3, the DNA is TGTGCCAGCAGTTTGGTGGCTACTTCCCCATCTGGGGCCAACGTCCTGACTTTC. Protein product: CASSLVATSPSGANVLTF.

Concerning this clonotype: Given a much more abundant clone one base away, this may be a read error. The V gene is TRBV28, the J gene TRBJ1-1, with unresolved D. The CDR3 has 14 amino acids. CDR1 and CDR2 (germline): MDHEN, SYDVKM. V was pared by 5 bases and J by 2 bases, with 12 bases between. This CDR3 reads CASSPLAANTEAFF. The CDR3 nucleotides read TGTGCCAGCAGTCCTCTGGCAGCCAACACTGAAGCTTTCTTT.

There are many counts of this clonotype. The gene calls are TRBV15 and TRBJ2-1, with D unresolved. The CDR3 is 12 residues long. Germline-derived CDR1 and CDR2 are LNHNV and YYDKDF (reference sequence). V was pared by 3 bases and J by 5 bases, with 5 bases between. CDR3 DNA: TGTGCCACCAGCAGCCTAAACAATGAGCAGTTCTTC. It codes for CATSSLNNEQFF.

The chain has TRBV11-2 and TRBJ2-5; 7 bases are shared with TRBD2. The germline V gene has CDR1 SGHAT and CDR2 FQNNGV. The CDR3 runs 14 residues. V lost 2 bases to trimming and J lost 3 bases; unmatched junction nucleotides: 3. The CDR3 nucleotides are TGTGCCAGCAGCTTACCTAGCGGTAAAGAGACCCAGTACTTC. It yields the protein CASSLPSGKETQYF. Complete variable domain (other parts from reference TRBV11-2 and TRBJ2-5): EAGVAQSPRYKIIEKRQSVAFWCNPISGHATLYWYQQILGQGPKLLIQFQNNGVVDDSQLPKDRFSAERLKGVDSTLKIQPAKLEDSAVYLCASSLPSGKETQYFGPGTRLLVL.

This clonotype was observed a few times. This chain connects TRBV30 to TRBJ1-1; D remains unclear. Germline values: CDR1 GTSNPN, CDR2 SVGIG (reference sequence). V lost 1 base, J lost 4 bases, and 10 bases lay in between. The CDR3 has 13 residues. The CDR3 reads CAWSDILSTEAFF. The DNA for the CDR3 is TGTGCCTGGAGTGACATATTGAGCACTGAAGCTTTCTTT.

This clonotype appeared a few times. The gene calls are TRBV2 and TRBJ2-5, with 11 bases lining up with TRBD2. This CDR3 comprises 16 residues. After removal of 7 bases from V and 2 bases from J, the junction contained 9 bases not matched to a gene. Germline values: CDR1 SNHLY, CDR2 FYNNEI. The CDR3 DNA reads TGTGCCAGCAAGGAGGGACTAGCGGTACATCAAGAGACCCAGTACTTC. Its translation: CASKEGLAVHQETQYF.

The chain links TRBV12-3 or TRBV12-4 to TRBJ2-2; unclear D gene. The V gene lost 3 bases and the J gene lost 4 bases, with 12 bases spanning the gap. CDR3 length: 15 amino acids. Here the CDR3 DNA reads TGTGCCAGCAGTTTTAACTTCCAGGTCACCGGGGAGCTGTTTTTT. Its protein is CASSFNFQVTGELFF.

The table lists this clonotype with a few counts. The rearrangement uses TRBV30 and TRBJ1-2; 8 nucleotides agree with TRBD1. Germline assignment: CDR1 GTSNPN and CDR2 SVGIG (reference sequence). The CDR3 sequence is 14 residues long. V dropped 5 bases and J dropped 2; count of bases not matched to a gene: 7. DNA of the CDR3: TGTGCCTGGGTAGCCGGACAGGGAAACTATGGCTACACCTTC. Protein sequence: CAWVAGQGNYGYTF.

This rearrangement joins TRBV5-1 to TRBJ2-2; no clear D gene. Trimming took 0 bases from V and 4 from J, leaving 7 bases between them. CDR1 is SGHRS, CDR2 YFSETQ, per germline. The CDR3 has 14 residues. CDR3 in amino acids: CASSLEVGTGELFF. The CDR3 DNA follows: TGCGCCAGCAGCTTGGAGGTCGGCACCGGGGAGCTGTTTTTT.

The chain uses TRBV20-1 and TRBJ2-1; 7 nucleotides match TRBD2. J lost 4 bases, V lost 6 bases, and 18 bases had no gene match. CDR1 and CDR2 (germline): DFQATT, SNEGSKA (reference sequence). The CDR3 contains 17 residues. In DNA form, the CDR3 reads TGCAGTGCGAGATATTCCCCAGAAACTAGCGTGTACAATGAGCAGTTCTTC. The encoded protein is CSARYSPETSVYNEQFF.

This clonotype came up many times. This sequence joins TRBV2 and TRBJ2-5, with 8 positions matching TRBD2. Trimming at V came to 6 bases and at J to 3 bases, leaving 9 bases not matched to a gene. Germline lookup yields CDR1 SNHLY and CDR2 FYNNEI. There are 15 residues in the CDR3. CDR3 bases: TGTGCCAGCAGGGCGGGACTAGGGACCGAAGAGACCCAGTACTTC. Translated: CASRAGLGTEETQYF. The full variable domain, in which reference TRBV2 and TRBJ2-5 provide the parts outside the CDR3, is EPEVTQTPSHQVTQMGQEVILRCVPISNHLYFYWYRQILGQKVEFLVSFYNNEISEKSEIFDDQFSVERPDGSNFTLKIRSTKLEDSAMYFCASRAGLGTEETQYFGPGTRLLVL.

This clonotype was seen a few times. This CDR3 is missing its conserved last phenylalanine or tryptophan, likely due to a read error. The V call is TRBV28, the J call TRBJ1-1; no definite D call. Per germline, CDR1 MDHEN and CDR2 SYDVKM. V lost 5 bases, J lost 3 bases, and 10 bases lay in between. The CDR3 totals 13 residues. CDR3 region: CASSAFVDTEAFS. The CDR3 coding sequence is TGTGCCAGCAGTGCTTTTGTAGACACTGAAGCTTTCTCT.

This clonotype was seen at least ten times. J is TRBJ2-5 and V is TRBV24-1; maybe TRBD2 (7 bases). CDR1 is KGHDR, CDR2 SFDVKD, per germline. This CDR3 comprises 16 residues. V was shortened by 0 bases and J by 5 bases, with 15 bases between the two germline ends. CDR3 sequence (DNA): TGTGCCACCAGTGATTTGCAGGGAGGGGGTCAGGAGACCCAGTACTTC. It yields the protein CATSDLQGGGQETQYF.

The V gene is TRBV9, the J gene TRBJ1-2; the D gene is possibly TRBD1 (5 bases). Trimming cost V 0 bases and J 1 base, with 10 bases left between them. The CDR3 consists of 15 residues. Per the germline V gene, CDR1 is SGDLS and CDR2 is YYNGEE. The CDR3 sequence: CASSVGGSNNYGYTF. CDR3 in DNA: TGTGCCAGCAGCGTAGGGGGCAGCAATAACTATGGCTACACCTTC.

This clonotype has a handful of counts. This rearrangement joins TRBV4-1 to TRBJ1-2, with a tentative D call TRBD1 (6 bases). The CDR3 covers 14 residues. Per germline, CDR1 MGHRA and CDR2 YSYEKL. V lost 3 bases and J 6 bases, leaving 14 bases between the germline ends. The CDR3 reads CASSQGAGRDGYTF. CDR3 coding DNA: TGCGCCAGCAGCCAGGGGGCAGGCAGGGATGGCTACACCTTC.